A single sample is the source of the 16 T cell receptor beta chains below, sequenced in a study of CD8 T cells in Susac syndrome. RNA was extracted with the RNeasy kit, and a quantity of roughly 0.5 to 1 ug was reverse transcribed using random hexamers. In TCRdb, the immunoSEQ multiplex PCR reads were re-called with MiXCR into one record per CDR3 protein. The table shows roughly 200,000 distinct CDR3 sequences, with approximately 94% occurring only once. The source material was CD4+ T cells from PBMCs. These TCRs come from a human donor with Susac syndrome.

The chain links TRBV24-1 to TRBJ2-6, with D unresolved. This CDR3 region has 16 residues. The V end lost 3 bases, the J end lost 0 bases, and 8 bases lay between the germline ends. Germline assignment: CDR1 KGHDR and CDR2 SFDVKD. The CDR3: CATSDGRGSGANVLTF. The CDR3 bases are TGTGCCACCAGTGATGGACGCGGCTCTGGGGCCAACGTCCTGACTTTC.

The chain couples TRBV6-1 to TRBJ2-6, with D perhaps matching TRBD1 or TRBD2 (6 bases each). V lost 4 bases to trimming and J lost 4 bases, with 14 bases between them. CDR3 size: 16 residues. Germline CDR1 MNHNS, CDR2 SASEGT. For the CDR3, the DNA is TGTGCCAGCAGTGGGACTAACAGGGCCGGGGCCAACGTCCTGACTTTC. Protein sequence: CASSGTNRAGANVLTF.

This clonotype was seen only a few times. V is TRBV4-2 and J is TRBJ2-3, with D possibly being TRBD1 (5 bases). CDR1 LGHNA and CDR2 YNFKEQ come from the germline V gene. There are 14 residues in the CDR3. V lost 0 bases, J lost 5 bases, and 9 bases lay in between. CDR3 in DNA: TGTGCCAGCAGCCAAGAACCTCAGGGAGATACGCAGTATTTT. The encoded protein is CASSQEPQGDTQYF.

V gene TRBV20-1 combines with J gene TRBJ2-3; 7 bases map to TRBD2. The trim removed 6 bases at V and 1 base at J, leaving 7 bases unmatched. The CDR3 runs to 14 residues. Germline CDR1 is DFQATT and CDR2 is SNEGSKA (reference sequence). The CDR3 is CSATWGGRTDTQYF. The DNA for the CDR3 is TGCAGTGCAACCTGGGGGGGACGCACAGATACGCAGTATTTT.

J is TRBJ2-7 and V is TRBV20-1, with D tentatively TRBD1 (6 bases). Trimming took 4 bases from V and 0 from J, leaving 10 bases between them. The germline V gene encodes CDR1 DFQATT and CDR2 SNEGSKA (reference sequence). There are 13 residues in the CDR3. The CDR3 reads CSAKGQSSYEQYF. The CDR3 DNA sequence: TGCAGTGCTAAGGGACAAAGCTCCTACGAGCAGTACTTC.

This chain uses TRBV18 with TRBJ1-2; maybe TRBD1 (6 bases). The V gene lost 4 bases and the J gene lost 6 bases, with 15 bases spanning the gap. CDR3 size: 14 residues. Germline-derived CDR1 and CDR2 are KGHSH and LQKENI. CDR3 DNA sequence: TGTGCCAGCTCACTGGGAACGGAGGGGGATGGCTACACCTTC. Protein product: CASSLGTEGDGYTF.

This sequence joins TRBV5-1 and TRBJ2-3; D tentatively reads TRBD1 or TRBD2 (5 bases each). V lost 4 bases to trimming and J lost 6 bases, with 15 bases between them. Germline CDR1 SGHRS, CDR2 YFSETQ. The CDR3 runs 14 residues. The CDR3 sequence is CASSPTGTLDTQYF. CDR3 nucleotide sequence: TGCGCCAGCAGCCCAACCGGGACGCTTGATACGCAGTATTTT.

Only one count was recorded for this clonotype. As DNA, the CDR3 is TGCAGTGCTAGTCACACTGAAGCTTTCTTT. It is translated as CSASHTEAFF. The V and J genes are TRBV20-1 and TRBJ1-1; the D is unclear. Germline V gene lookup returns CDR1 DFQATT and CDR2 SNEGSKA (reference sequence). This CDR3 is 10 amino acids long. V lost 3 bases and J lost 3, with 2 bases in between.

The chain couples TRBV29-1 to TRBJ2-3; the match to TRBD2 covers 10 bases. V lost 4 bases, J lost 5 bases, and 6 bases stayed unmatched. Germline CDR1 and CDR2: SQVTM and ANQGSEA. This CDR3 has 14 residues. DNA of the CDR3: TGCAGCGTTGGGACTAGCGGTTCCGGAGATACGCAGTATTTT. This gives the protein CSVGTSGSGDTQYF.

The chain links TRBV15 to TRBJ1-6, with D uncertain. The CDR3 extends over 15 amino acids. The V end was cut by 0 bases, the J end by 7 bases, with 10 bases between. Germline loops: CDR1 LNHNV, CDR2 YYDKDF (reference sequence). The CDR3 DNA follows: TGTGCCACCAGCAGAGATAGGAAGCGGAATTCACCCCTCCACTTT. It specifies CATSRDRKRNSPLHF.

The chain has TRBV27 and TRBJ2-3; D is ambiguous. The CDR3 extends over 15 amino acids. Germline V gene lookup returns CDR1 MNHEY and CDR2 SMNVEV (reference sequence). Trimming left V 10 bases short and J 2 bases short, with 19 bases between. CDR3 nucleotide sequence: TGTGCCAAAACTCGGCGCCACCGGTACACAGATACGCAGTATTTT. Residues: CAKTRRHRYTDTQYF.

The chain carries TRBV7-2 and TRBJ2-2, with D perhaps given as TRBD1 or TRBD2 (5 bases each). V was cut by 4 bases and J by 6 bases, with 12 bases left in between. Germline values: CDR1 SGHTA, CDR2 FQGNSA. The CDR3 has 14 residues. The CDR3 DNA reads TGTGCCAGCAGCTCGAGGGGCTTCCCCGGGGAGCTGTTTTTT. The encoded protein is CASSSRGFPGELFF.

The chain recombines TRBV12-3 or TRBV12-4 with TRBJ2-1; 15 nucleotides line up with TRBD2. The CDR3 totals 15 residues. The V and J ends lost 6 bases and 10 bases, in that order; junction bases with no gene match: 7. The CDR3 coding sequence is TGTGCCAGCAGCCTGGGACTAGCGGGGGGACGCGAGCAGTTCTTC. Translation gives CASSLGLAGGREQFF.

The chain combines TRBV9 with TRBJ2-1; D is unresolved. Germline V gives CDR1 SGDLS, CDR2 YYNGEE. The CDR3 has 13 amino acids. V was pared by 0 bases and J by 2 bases, with 3 bases between. Here the CDR3 reads CASSVATYNEQFF. As DNA, the CDR3 is TGTGCCAGCAGCGTAGCGACCTACAATGAGCAGTTCTTC.

The chain uses TRBV12-3 or TRBV12-4 and TRBJ2-6; tentative D call: TRBD1 (6 bases). This CDR3 spans 17 amino acids. The V and J ends lost 5 bases and 0 bases respectively, with 14 bases between them. The CDR3 sequence is CASSPTGPRSGANVLTF. CDR3 in DNA: TGTGCCAGCAGTCCCACAGGGCCCCGCTCTGGGGCCAACGTCCTGACTTTC.

The V and J genes are TRBV7-9 and TRBJ2-3, with 9 positions matching TRBD1. The CDR3 totals 14 residues. The trim removed 4 bases at V and 3 bases at J, leaving 2 bases unmatched. CDR1 is SEHNR, CDR2 FQNEAQ, per germline (reference sequence). The CDR3 coding sequence is TGTGCCAGCAGCTCGGACAGGGGTACAGATACGCAGTATTTT. Its translation is CASSSDRGTDTQYF. The full variable domain, in which reference TRBV7-9 and TRBJ2-3 provide the parts outside the CDR3, is DTGVSQNPRHKITKRGQNVTFRCDPISEHNRLYWYRQTLGQGPEFLTYFQNEAQLEKSRLLSDRFSAERPKGSFSTLEIQRTEQGDSAMYLCASSSDRGTDTQYFGPGTRLTVL.